The rows below give T cell receptor beta chains drawn from one sample of a study of OX40 agonist ivuxolimab in advanced cancers. Sequencing was performed with immunoSEQ multiplex PCR; in TCRdb, only in-frame clones are kept and a portion is missing. The sample consists of some 80,000 clones, 75% to 90% of them appearing once. Sample: CD4+ or CD8+ T cells sorted from blood, taken in a trial of the OX40 agonist ivuxolimab. All receptors derive from an adult with an advanced solid tumor such as melanoma, head and neck, liver or kidney cancer. The CDR3 runs from the conserved cysteine through the conserved F or W. Each record gives: J gene, D gene, V gene, clone size, CDR3 protein, CDR3 DNA. D genes are given only for firm matches. Clone size is stated in some rows and not others, as once, few, many or a class when expanded.

J gene: TRBJ1-2; D gene: NA; V gene: TRBV5-1; clone size: NA; CDR3 protein: CASSPEKPSGGYTF; CDR3 DNA: TGCGCCAGCAGCCCCGAAAAGCCATCGGGTGGCTACACCTTC
J gene: TRBJ2-4; D gene: NA; V gene: TRBV28; clone size: NA; CDR3 protein: CAPLHCPGLQTNIQYF; CDR3 DNA: TGTGCCCCCCTGCACTGCCCGGGACTCCAGACAAACATTCAGTACTTC
J gene: TRBJ1-4; D gene: TRBD1; V gene: TRBV19; clone size: NA; CDR3 protein: CASIRSGTGVEKLFF; CDR3 DNA: TGTGCCAGTATCCGATCAGGGACAGGGGTTGAAAAACTGTTTTTT
J gene: TRBJ2-2; D gene: TRBD2; V gene: TRBV30; clone size: NA; CDR3 protein: CAWAEGIAGTGELFF; CDR3 DNA: TGTGCCTGGGCGGAGGGAATAGCGGGGACCGGGGAGCTGTTTTTT
J gene: TRBJ1-5; D gene: TRBD1; V gene: TRBV28; clone size: once; CDR3 protein: CASRITTGGNQPQHF; CDR3 DNA: TGTGCCAGCAGGATTACTACAGGGGGCAATCAGCCCCAGCATTTT
J gene: TRBJ1-1; D gene: NA; V gene: TRBV30; clone size: NA; CDR3 protein: CAWSVLHGGNTEAFF; CDR3 DNA: TGTGCCTGGAGTGTACTGCACGGGGGGAACACTGAAGCTTTCTTT
J gene: TRBJ2-3; D gene: NA; V gene: TRBV12-5; clone size: NA; CDR3 protein: CASGLLSADTQYF; CDR3 DNA: TGTGCTAGTGGTTTGCTTTCTGCAGATACGCAGTATTTT
J gene: TRBJ1-6; D gene: NA; V gene: TRBV6-1; clone size: NA; CDR3 protein: CASTGGRGSPLHF; CDR3 DNA: TGTGCCAGCACCGGGGGCAGGGGTTCACCCCTCCACTTT
J gene: TRBJ1-5; D gene: TRBD1; V gene: TRBV6-1; clone size: few; CDR3 protein: CASSSMDRGRQPQHF; CDR3 DNA: TGTGCCAGCAGTTCGATGGACAGGGGGCGGCAGCCCCAGCATTTT
J gene: TRBJ1-5; D gene: NA; V gene: TRBV5-4; clone size: NA; CDR3 protein: CASSWGPDSNQPQHF; CDR3 DNA: TGTGCCAGCAGCTGGGGACCGGATAGCAATCAGCCCCAGCATTTT
J gene: TRBJ2-7; D gene: NA; V gene: TRBV21-1; clone size: NA; CDR3 protein: CASSKVGQGSMLYEQYF; CDR3 DNA: NA
J gene: TRBJ2-7; D gene: NA; V gene: TRBV5-6; clone size: NA; CDR3 protein: CASSFDRTYEQYF; CDR3 DNA: TGTGCCAGCAGTTTCGACAGAACCTACGAGCAGTACTTC
J gene: TRBJ1-1; D gene: TRBD1; V gene: TRBV5-4; clone size: NA; CDR3 protein: CASSLARQGATEAFF; CDR3 DNA: TGTGCCAGCAGCTTGGCCCGGCAGGGGGCTACTGAAGCTTTCTTT
J gene: TRBJ1-1; D gene: TRBD1; V gene: TRBV6-5; clone size: NA; CDR3 protein: CASSGTGGIVAFF; CDR3 DNA: TGTGCCAGCAGCGGGACAGGGGGCATAGTAGCTTTCTTT
J gene: TRBJ2-5; D gene: NA; V gene: TRBV27; clone size: once; CDR3 protein: CASRIQETQYF; CDR3 DNA: TGTGCCAGCAGGATCCAAGAGACCCAGTACTTC
J gene: TRBJ1-1; D gene: NA; V gene: TRBV7-9; clone size: NA; CDR3 protein: CASSTPAGTEAFF; CDR3 DNA: TGTGCCAGCAGCACCCCAGCAGGCACTGAAGCTTTCTTT
J gene: TRBJ1-1; D gene: NA; V gene: TRBV6-5; clone size: NA; CDR3 protein: CASSPGGTEAFF; CDR3 DNA: TGTGCCAGCAGCCCCGGGGGCACTGAAGCTTTCTTT
J gene: TRBJ1-6; D gene: NA; V gene: TRBV15; clone size: NA; CDR3 protein: CATSRDASGSPLHF; CDR3 DNA: TGTGCCACCAGCAGAGATGCTAGTGGTTCACCCCTCCACTTT
J gene: TRBJ2-2; D gene: NA; V gene: TRBV18; clone size: few; CDR3 protein: CASSYRTAGELFF; CDR3 DNA: TGTGCCAGCTCATACCGGACGGCCGGGGAGCTGTTTTTT
J gene: TRBJ2-1; D gene: TRBD2; V gene: TRBV19; clone size: NA; CDR3 protein: CASSARLAGVSEQFF; CDR3 DNA: TGTGCCAGTAGTGCTCGACTAGCGGGGGTCAGTGAGCAGTTCTTC
J gene: TRBJ2-7; D gene: TRBD2; V gene: TRBV9; clone size: NA; CDR3 protein: CASSDFSGYEQYF; CDR3 DNA: TGTGCCAGCAGCGATTTTAGCGGGTACGAGCAGTACTTC
J gene: TRBJ2-1; D gene: NA; V gene: TRBV6-5; clone size: NA; CDR3 protein: CASSYSGRNNEQFF; CDR3 DNA: TGTGCCAGCAGTTACTCCGGGCGGAACAATGAGCAGTTCTTC
J gene: TRBJ2-3; D gene: NA; V gene: TRBV7-3; clone size: NA; CDR3 protein: CASSLSPNTDTQYF; CDR3 DNA: TGTGCCAGCAGCTTATCCCCGAACACAGATACGCAGTATTTT
J gene: TRBJ1-2; D gene: NA; V gene: TRBV28; clone size: few; CDR3 protein: CASSHYGYTF; CDR3 DNA: TGTGCCAGCAGTCACTATGGCTACACCTTC
J gene: TRBJ1-4; D gene: TRBD1; V gene: TRBV7-8; clone size: NA; CDR3 protein: CASSTHRAPGGEKLFF; CDR3 DNA: TGTGCCAGCAGCACACACCGGGCCCCAGGGGGAGAAAAACTGTTTTTT
J gene: TRBJ2-7; D gene: TRBD1; V gene: TRBV19; clone size: NA; CDR3 protein: CASSIGQGAVYEQYF; CDR3 DNA: TGTGCCAGTAGTATTGGCCAGGGGGCTGTTTACGAGCAGTACTTC
J gene: TRBJ1-2; D gene: NA; V gene: TRBV6-1; clone size: NA; CDR3 protein: CASSENGDTYGYTF; CDR3 DNA: TGTGCCAGCAGTGAAAATGGAGATACCTATGGCTACACCTTC
J gene: TRBJ1-3; D gene: TRBD1; V gene: TRBV6-1; clone size: NA; CDR3 protein: CASSGSTGAGNTIYF; CDR3 DNA: TGTGCCAGCAGTGGCTCCACAGGGGCTGGAAACACCATATATTTT
J gene: TRBJ2-3; D gene: TRBD1; V gene: TRBV2; clone size: few; CDR3 protein: CASRRRGQVVSDTQYF; CDR3 DNA: TGTGCCAGCAGGCGTAGGGGACAGGTGGTTTCAGATACGCAGTATTTT
J gene: TRBJ1-1; D gene: TRBD1; V gene: TRBV29-1; clone size: NA; CDR3 protein: CSVHFTGGGTEAFF; CDR3 DNA: TGCAGCGTCCATTTCACAGGGGGCGGCACTGAAGCTTTCTTT
J gene: TRBJ1-4; D gene: NA; V gene: TRBV15; clone size: NA; CDR3 protein: CATSRAATNEKLFF; CDR3 DNA: TGTGCCACCAGCCGGGCCGCAACTAATGAAAAACTGTTTTTT
J gene: TRBJ2-7; D gene: NA; V gene: TRBV28; clone size: NA; CDR3 protein: CASSLTVPTYEQYF; CDR3 DNA: TGTGCCAGCAGCCTGACAGTTCCGACCTACGAGCAGTACTTC
J gene: TRBJ1-1; D gene: NA; V gene: TRBV9; clone size: NA; CDR3 protein: CASTQTQSGTEAFF; CDR3 DNA: TGTGCCAGCACCCAGACCCAATCGGGGACTGAAGCTTTCTTT
J gene: TRBJ1-4; D gene: NA; V gene: TRBV7-9; clone size: NA; CDR3 protein: CASSLATVGRKLFF; CDR3 DNA: TGTGCCAGCAGCTTAGCTACAGTCGGACGAAAACTGTTTTTT
J gene: TRBJ2-1; D gene: TRBD1; V gene: TRBV5-1; clone size: NA; CDR3 protein: CASSLGDSYNEQFF; CDR3 DNA: TGCGCCAGCAGCTTGGGGGACAGTTACAATGAGCAGTTCTTC
J gene: TRBJ1-5; D gene: NA; V gene: TRBV6-6; clone size: NA; CDR3 protein: CASSRGGDNQPQHF; CDR3 DNA: TGTGCCAGCAGTCGCGGGGGCGACAATCAGCCCCAGCATTTT
J gene: TRBJ2-5; D gene: TRBD2; V gene: TRBV7-3; clone size: NA; CDR3 protein: CASSPRTSGETQYF; CDR3 DNA: TGTGCCAGCAGCCCCAGGACTAGCGGCGAGACCCAGTACTTC
J gene: TRBJ2-2; D gene: NA; V gene: TRBV5-6; clone size: NA; CDR3 protein: CASRPTGSSGELFF; CDR3 DNA: TGTGCCAGCAGGCCGACAGGTTCATCCGGGGAGCTGTTTTTT
J gene: TRBJ1-5; D gene: NA; V gene: TRBV4-2; clone size: NA; CDR3 protein: CASSQDSEQPQHF; CDR3 DNA: TGTGCCAGCAGCCAAGATAGTGAGCAGCCCCAGCATTTT
J gene: TRBJ2-5; D gene: TRBD1; V gene: TRBV7-9; clone size: NA; CDR3 protein: CASSFRPGQGQETQYF; CDR3 DNA: TGTGCCAGCAGCTTCCGTCCGGGACAGGGCCAAGAGACCCAGTACTTC
J gene: TRBJ2-3; D gene: NA; V gene: TRBV10-3; clone size: NA; CDR3 protein: CAISERELDTQYF; CDR3 DNA: TGTGCCATCAGTGAGAGGGAACTAGATACGCAGTATTTT
J gene: TRBJ1-2; D gene: TRBD1; V gene: TRBV9; clone size: once; CDR3 protein: CASSVEATGGRGYTF; CDR3 DNA: TGTGCCAGCAGCGTAGAGGCGACAGGGGGGCGTGGCTACACCTTC
J gene: TRBJ1-1; D gene: NA; V gene: TRBV19; clone size: few; CDR3 protein: CASSNRDLNTEAFF; CDR3 DNA: TGTGCCAGTAGTAACAGGGACTTGAACACTGAAGCTTTCTTT